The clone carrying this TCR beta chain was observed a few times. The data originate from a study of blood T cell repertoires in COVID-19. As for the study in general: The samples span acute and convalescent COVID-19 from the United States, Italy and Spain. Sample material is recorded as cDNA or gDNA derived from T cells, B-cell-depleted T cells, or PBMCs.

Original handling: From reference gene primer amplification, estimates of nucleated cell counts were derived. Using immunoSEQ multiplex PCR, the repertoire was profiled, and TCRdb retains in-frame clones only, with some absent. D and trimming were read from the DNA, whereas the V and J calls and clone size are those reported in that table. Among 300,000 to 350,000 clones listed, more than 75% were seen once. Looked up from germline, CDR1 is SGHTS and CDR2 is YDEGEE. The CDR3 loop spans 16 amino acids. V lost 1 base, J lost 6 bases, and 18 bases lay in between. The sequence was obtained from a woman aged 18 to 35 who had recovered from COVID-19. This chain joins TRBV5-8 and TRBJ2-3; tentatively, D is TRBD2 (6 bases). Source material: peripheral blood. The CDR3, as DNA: TGTGCCAGCAGCTTGACGGGAGTGGGAAGGATGGATACGCAGTATTTT. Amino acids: CASSLTGVGRMDTQYF.